This TCR beta chain originates from a study of T cell responses to AZD1222 COVID-19 vaccine. Study outcomes and limitations: The repertoires were collected only after the peak T cell response. CD4 TCRs linked to vaccination spanned spike, dominating at 160-218 and 743-854. Only a handful of individuals given AZD1222 were seropositive at baseline. Donors in the cohort were predominantly white British and more often female, and clonal diversity was possibly underestimated.

Data came from immunoSEQ multiplex PCR; TCRdb stores just in-frame clones and leaves some out. The repertoire holds fewer than 200,000 clones, around 90% seen once, with 2.5% to 3% in the top ten. The CDR3 runs 14 residues. Germline V gene data show CDR1 as MNHEY and CDR2 as SVGAGI. Trimming pared 6 bases from V and 3 bases from J, leaving 11 bases between. Comments on this clone: Its target is unknown.

The source was peripheral blood, collected on day 0 of AZD1222 vaccination. This chain joins TRBV6-5 and TRBJ1-4; maybe TRBD1 (5 bases). The clonotype comes from an adult in good health. CDR3 amino acids: CASRRQSPNEKLFF. CDR3 bases: TGTGCCAGCAGACGACAGTCCCCTAATGAAAAACTGTTTTTT.